The 8 T cell receptor beta chains listed next were all sequenced from one sample in a study of spatial heterogeneity in lung cancer. General study points: Higher tumor mutation counts went along with higher counts of expanded intratumoral alpha and beta TCRs.

One entry per CDR3 protein, called by TCRdb with MiXCR from the 5' RACE reads. The sample includes roughly 6,300 distinct CDR3 sequences, about 1.5% of them seen just once. No antigen has been assigned to these receptors. Sample time point: sample taken at primary tumor resection. This specimen consisted of lung tumor tissue, obtained at surgery. Every receptor here comes from a male donor with early-stage non-small cell lung cancer.

In its sample, this clonotype ranks as large. V usage is TRBV12-3 or TRBV12-4 and J usage is TRBJ2-1; 8 bases are a match to TRBD2. V trimming: 6 bases; J trimming: 7 bases; junction bases outside the gene matches: 14. The CDR3 consists of 16 residues. The CDR3 DNA is TGTGCCAGCAGCCAGATAGGCGGGACTAGAGTAAATGAGCAGTTCTTC. As protein: CASSQIGGTRVNEQFF.

This clonotype is judged medium-sized. The rearrangement joins TRBV5-4 to TRBJ2-3, with D uncertain. Trimming cost V 0 bases and J 0 bases, with 11 bases left between them. The length of the CDR3 is 16 residues. Germline CDR1 is SGHNT and CDR2 is YYREEE (reference sequence). The CDR3 DNA is TGTGCCAGCAGCTTGGCCTATGGTTCTAGCACAGATACGCAGTATTTT. The encoded protein is CASSLAYGSSTDTQYF.

In its sample, this clonotype was seen many times. The chain is built from TRBV30 and TRBJ1-1; perhaps TRBD1 as D (6 bases). Deletions cut 8 bases from V and 4 bases from J, with 17 bases between. The CDR3 totals 13 residues. Germline V gene lookup returns CDR1 GTSNPN and CDR2 SVGIG (reference sequence). The CDR3 sequence is CAATGSWATEAFF. The CDR3 bases are TGTGCCGCCACAGGGAGTTGGGCCACTGAAGCTTTCTTT.

By share of the sample, this clonotype is medium-sized. This chain uses TRBV5-5 with TRBJ2-7; D is unresolved. V was trimmed by 0 bases and J by 3 bases, leaving 7 bases between them. Germline V gene lookup returns CDR1 SGHKS and CDR2 YYEKEE (reference sequence). This CDR3 contains 13 residues. CDR3 DNA: TGTGCCAGCAGCTTGGAGGCTCACTACGAGCAGTACTTC. It translates to CASSLEAHYEQYF.

This clonotype has ten or more counts. The gene calls are TRBV7-9 and TRBJ1-2; the D gene is possibly TRBD1 (5 bases). CDR1 and CDR2 from the germline V gene are SEHNR and FQNEAQ (reference sequence). The CDR3 sequence is 15 residues long. Between the trimmed V and J ends, which lost 5 bases and 6 bases, there was a span of 19 bases. The CDR3 coding sequence is TGTGCCAGCAGCCCCCGGAGAGGGGTAGGAAATGGCTACACCTTC. It yields the protein CASSPRRGVGNGYTF.

This clonotype was recorded many times. This chain joins TRBV2 and TRBJ2-7, with TRBD2 matching 11 bases. CDR3 length: 15 amino acids. Losses at the gene ends were 5 bases for V and 5 bases for J; bases not matched to a gene: 8. From germline, CDR1 is SNHLY and CDR2 FYNNEI. CDR3 amino acids: CASSPLAGGGNEQYF. For the CDR3, the DNA is TGTGCCAGCAGTCCCCTAGCGGGAGGAGGGAACGAGCAGTACTTC.

This clonotype occurred many times. The chain carries TRBV19 and TRBJ2-7, with a tentative D call TRBD2 (5 bases). Trimming pared 3 bases from V and 6 bases from J, leaving 12 bases between. The CDR3 is made up of 13 amino acids. Germline lookup yields CDR1 LNHDA and CDR2 SQIVND (reference sequence). CDR3 coding DNA: TGTGCCAGTAGTATTCGACTGGCGGGCGAGCAGTACTTC. It translates to CASSIRLAGEQYF.

This clonotype was observed many times. The rearrangement uses TRBV5-1 and TRBJ2-7, with 8 nucleotides matching TRBD1. This CDR3 contains 15 residues. The germline gives CDR1 SGHRS, CDR2 YFSETQ. J lost 2 bases, V lost 1 base, and 5 bases had no gene match. The CDR3 protein is CASSLRQGSTYEQYF. CDR3 sequence (DNA): TGCGCCAGCAGCTTGAGACAGGGGTCGACCTACGAGCAGTACTTC. The full variable domain, rest sourced from reference TRBV5-1 and TRBJ2-7, is KAGVTQTPRYLIKTRGQQVTLSCSPISGHRSVSWYQQTPGQGLQFLFEYFSETQRNKGNFPGRFSGRQFSNSRSEMNVSTLELGDSALYLCASSLRQGSTYEQYFGPGTRLTVT.